One sample yielded the 23 T cell receptor beta chains listed below, sequenced in a study of blood T cell repertoires in COVID-19. TCRdb's table, derived via immunoSEQ multiplex PCR, lists solely in-frame clones and lacks some. The sample contains approximately 150,000 clones, around 80% of which appear only once. The specimen sequenced was PBMCs or T cells enriched from blood (not recorded which). The receptors shown here come from an older man who had been exposed to COVID-19.

The rearrangement joins TRBV15 to TRBJ2-4, with TRBD2 identical over 11 bases. This CDR3 contains 17 residues. Looked up from germline, CDR1 is LNHNV and CDR2 is YYDKDF (reference sequence). Germline trimming cut 5 bases from V and 4 bases from J; bases unmatched to any gene: 10. CDR3 region: CATSPTGTSGRKNIQYF. For the CDR3, the DNA is TGTGCCACCAGCCCGACCGGGACTAGCGGCCGAAAAAACATTCAGTACTTC.

The V and J genes are TRBV2 and TRBJ1-2, with 7 nucleotides matching TRBD1. Trimming took 6 bases from V and 1 from J; bases not matched to a gene: 5. CDR1 SNHLY and CDR2 FYNNEI come from the germline V gene. There are 14 residues in the CDR3. CDR3 bases: TGTGCCAGCAGGAGGGACAGTAATAACTATGGCTACACCTTC. It yields the protein CASRRDSNNYGYTF.

This sequence joins TRBV6-5 and TRBJ2-1; 12 nucleotides agree with TRBD2. The CDR3 totals 15 residues. After removal of 4 bases from V and 9 bases from J, the junction contained 7 bases not matched to a gene. Germline CDR1 and CDR2: MNHEY and SVGAGI. This CDR3 is CASSSSGGALGEQFF. The CDR3 coding sequence is TGTGCCAGCAGTTCTAGCGGGGGGGCCTTGGGTGAGCAGTTCTTC.

In its sample, this clone was seen a few times. The chain is built from TRBV6-2 or TRBV6-3 and TRBJ2-2, with 10 bases fitting TRBD2. Per the germline V gene, CDR1 is MNHEY and CDR2 is SVGEGT. The CDR3 is 21 residues long. J gave up 0 bases and V 0 bases, and 13 bases lay outside the gene matches. The CDR3 sequence is CASSYSPSVSGGAPNTGELFF. In DNA form, the CDR3 reads TGTGCCAGCAGTTACTCCCCCTCGGTCAGCGGGGGGGCTCCGAACACCGGGGAGCTGTTTTTT.

V is TRBV2 and J is TRBJ1-5; TRBD1 matches 8 bases. The ends lost 5 bases at V and 6 bases at J; junction bases unmatched: 12. Germline V gives CDR1 SNHLY, CDR2 FYNNEI. The CDR3 length is 16 residues. Here the CDR3 DNA reads TGTGCCAGCAGTTTATTTCTAGGACAGGGCCTTCAGCCCCAGCATTTT. Encoded protein: CASSLFLGQGLQPQHF.

The rearrangement uses TRBV7-2 and TRBJ2-7; 9 positions match TRBD2. Germline V gives CDR1 SGHTA, CDR2 FQGNSA. The CDR3 sequence is 16 residues long. V was pared by 1 base and J by 1 base, with 5 bases of the junction left unmatched. CDR3 sequence reads: CASSLGGTSRSYEQYF. DNA for the CDR3: TGTGCCAGCAGCTTAGGGGGGACTAGCCGGTCCTACGAGCAGTACTTC.

The rearrangement links TRBV2 to TRBJ2-5; no firm D call. V was cut by 6 bases and J by 2 bases, with 10 bases left in between. Germline assignment: CDR1 SNHLY and CDR2 FYNNEI. The CDR3 has 13 amino acids. The CDR3 DNA sequence: TGTGCCAGCAGCCTGACTCTGCAAGAGACCCAGTACTTC. Amino acids: CASSLTLQETQYF. Full variable domain (missing parts from reference TRBV2 and TRBJ2-5): EPEVTQTPSHQVTQMGQEVILRCVPISNHLYFYWYRQILGQKVEFLVSFYNNEISEKSEIFDDQFSVERPDGSNFTLKIRSTKLEDSAMYFCASSLTLQETQYFGPGTRLLVL.

This clone was detected a few times. V is TRBV7-9 and J is TRBJ1-1; 8 nucleotides line up with TRBD1. J lost 2 bases, V lost 4 bases, and 6 bases had no gene match. The germline gives CDR1 SEHNR, CDR2 FQNEAQ (reference sequence). The length of the CDR3 is 15 residues. The CDR3: CASSWADRANTEAFF. The DNA of the CDR3 is TGTGCCAGCAGCTGGGCGGACAGGGCCAACACTGAAGCTTTCTTT. Full variable domain (remainder filled in from reference TRBV7-9 and TRBJ1-1): DTGVSQNPRHKITKRGQNVTFRCDPISEHNRLYWYRQTLGQGPEFLTYFQNEAQLEKSRLLSDRFSAERPKGSFSTLEIQRTEQGDSAMYLCASSWADRANTEAFFGQGTRLTVV.

This chain uses TRBV3-1 (or the pseudogene TRBV3-2) with TRBJ2-4; 8 bases match TRBD1. V trimming: 5 bases; J trimming: 4 bases; junction bases outside the gene matches: 1. There are 13 residues in the CDR3. Germline V CDR1 and CDR2: LGHDT, YNNKEL (reference sequence). The CDR3, as DNA: TGTGCCAGCAGCTGGACAGGGAAAAACATTCAGTACTTC. This sequence encodes CASSWTGKNIQYF.

The chain employs TRBV30 and TRBJ1-3; D remains unclear. V shed 2 bases and J shed 0 bases, with 11 bases lying between them. CDR1 is GTSNPN and CDR2 is SVGIG in the germline V gene (reference sequence). The CDR3 loop spans 15 amino acids. CDR3 sequence reads: CAWSFDGSSGNTIYF. DNA of the CDR3: TGTGCCTGGAGTTTCGACGGGAGCTCTGGAAACACCATATATTTT.

The J gene is TRBJ1-2, the V gene TRBV19; D gene unclear. CDR1 and CDR2 from the germline V gene are LNHDA and SQIVND (reference sequence). This CDR3 spans 15 amino acids. V was cut by 4 bases and J by 4 bases, with 16 bases left in between. CDR3 nucleotides: TGTGCCAGTAGTACTCCGTCCGGGAGGAGCTATGGCTACACCTTC. Its translation is CASSTPSGRSYGYTF. The complete variable domain, with remaining parts taken from reference TRBV19 and TRBJ1-2, reads DGGITQSPKYLFRKEGQNVTLSCEQNLNHDAMYWYRQDPGQGLRLIYYSQIVNDFQKGDIAEGYSVSREKKESFPLTVTSAQKNPTAFYLCASSTPSGRSYGYTFGSGTRLTVV.

The chain links TRBV7-2 to TRBJ2-1; D perhaps matches TRBD2 (6 bases). V was pared by 5 bases and J by 7 bases, with 18 bases between. The germline CDR1 and CDR2 sequences are SGHTA and FQGNSA. This CDR3 is built from 15 residues. The CDR3, as DNA: TGTGCCAGCAGCCCCGGGGGACCTGGGATGAATGAGCAGTTCTTC. Its protein product is CASSPGGPGMNEQFF.

This chain connects TRBV4-3 to TRBJ1-3, with D maybe TRBD1 (6 bases). Trimming left V 0 bases short and J 0 bases short, with 12 bases between. The CDR3 runs to 17 residues. CDR1 LGHNA and CDR2 YSLEER come from the germline V gene. The CDR3 DNA follows: TGCGCCAGCAGCCAAGATTTTGTGGACAGCTCTGGAAACACCATATATTTT. It codes for CASSQDFVDSSGNTIYF.

The chain employs TRBV6-2 or TRBV6-3 and TRBJ2-7; TRBD1 agrees at 11 bases. V was clipped by 6 bases and J by 4 bases; unmatched bases: 8. Germline CDR1 is MNHEY and CDR2 is SVGEGT. This CDR3 has 15 residues. Here the CDR3 DNA reads TGTGCCAGCAGCTCGGCCGGGACAGGGGGGTACGAGCAGTACTTC. It codes for CASSSAGTGGYEQYF.

The chain carries TRBV7-8 and TRBJ2-7, with 12 bases lining up with TRBD1. J was trimmed by 6 bases and V by 5 bases; bases with no gene match: 5. The CDR3 loop spans 14 amino acids. The germline V gene has CDR1 SGHVS and CDR2 FQNEAQ. This CDR3 reads CASSPRDRGPEQYF. DNA of the CDR3: TGTGCCAGCAGCCCCCGGGACAGGGGGCCCGAGCAGTACTTC.

The V gene is TRBV6-4, the J gene TRBJ1-1; D is unresolved. Trimming shortened V by 0 bases and J by 9 bases, and 11 bases separated the two germline ends. CDR1 and CDR2 from the germline V gene are MRHNA and SNTAGT. The length of the CDR3 is 13 residues. The CDR3 spells CASSDSKQAQAFF. The CDR3 region has the DNA TGTGCCAGCAGTGACTCGAAGCAGGCCCAAGCTTTCTTT.

This chain links TRBV18 with TRBJ2-1; TRBD2 matches 15 bases. CDR1 and CDR2 from the germline V gene are KGHSH and LQKENI. The CDR3 consists of 16 residues. V was clipped by 3 bases and J by 6 bases; unmatched bases: 3. Here the CDR3 DNA reads TGTGCCAGCTCACCGGAGGGACTAGCGGGAGGCAATGAGCAGTTCTTC. The encoded protein is CASSPEGLAGGNEQFF.

The chain couples TRBV5-1 to TRBJ1-4; D unresolved. Germline-derived CDR1 and CDR2 are SGHRS and YFSETQ. V was trimmed by 5 bases and J by 2 bases, leaving 10 bases between them. The CDR3 totals 14 residues. The CDR3 reads CASSESGTNEKLFF. In DNA, the CDR3 is TGCGCCAGCAGTGAGTCCGGGACTAATGAAAAACTGTTTTTT.

The chain links TRBV6-1 to TRBJ2-3; 12 bases match TRBD1. This CDR3 has 15 amino acids. The germline CDR1 and CDR2 sequences are MNHNS and SASEGT. The V gene end was trimmed by 2 bases and the J gene end by 8 bases; junction bases not matched to a gene: 5. CDR3 in amino acids: CASSEPGQGAVTQYF. For the CDR3, the DNA is TGTGCCAGCAGTGAACCGGGACAGGGGGCAGTTACGCAGTATTTT.

This clone was counted only a few times. The chain couples TRBV30 to TRBJ2-7; D unclear. CDR3 length equals 11 residues. The V and J ends lost 0 bases and 3 bases respectively, with 3 bases between them. CDR1 is GTSNPN, CDR2 SVGIG, per germline (reference sequence). CDR3 sequence reads: CAWSVNYEQYF. The CDR3 nucleotides are TGTGCCTGGAGTGTTAACTACGAGCAGTACTTC.

The rearrangement uses TRBV12-3 or TRBV12-4 and TRBJ1-5; D ambiguous. V gave up 4 bases and J gave up 5 bases, with 9 bases separating them. This CDR3 has 13 residues. CDR3 region: CASSSQQHQPQHF. CDR3 bases: TGTGCCAGCAGTTCGCAACAGCATCAGCCCCAGCATTTT.

The V and J genes are TRBV11-3 and TRBJ2-2; D gene uncertain. CDR1 is SGHNT, CDR2 YENEEA, per germline. The CDR3 loop spans 15 amino acids. Trimming removed 1 base at V and 5 bases at J, with 11 bases between. In nucleotides, the CDR3 is TGTGCCAGCAGCTTAGGTTATGCGGAAACCGGGGAGCTGTTTTTT. Translating it yields CASSLGYAETGELFF.

The rearrangement joins TRBV27 to TRBJ1-2, with D maybe TRBD1 (6 bases). Germline CDR1 and CDR2: MNHEY and SMNVEV (reference sequence). The length of the CDR3 is 14 residues. V dropped 5 bases and J dropped 5 bases, with 15 bases sitting between them. CDR3 sequence reads: CASSIRQGSYGYTF. Written as DNA, the CDR3 is TGTGCCAGCAGTATAAGGCAGGGGTCTTATGGCTACACCTTC.